This TCR beta chain is drawn from a study of Tregs in tolerant kidney transplant recipients. Study-level results: Biological reproducibility was not directly addressed, but technical replication error appeared minimal. Few patients were studied, so findings need validation in larger groups.

TCRdb's copy holds only in-frame clones and misses some; the assay was immunoSEQ multiplex PCR. The table records some 69,000 clones, 84% of them present only once. The CDR3 extends over 14 amino acids. With 4 bases clipped from V and 5 bases from J, the junction kept 7 bases outside the gene matches. Germline CDR1 is SGHRS and CDR2 is YFSETQ. Unstimulated Tregs (CD4+CD25+CD127-) and CD4+CD25- non-Tregs were sorted from PBMCs. Of note for this clone: Its target is unknown.

The TCR was taken from a human donor in good health. The sample was CD4+ T cells from blood. This chain joins TRBV5-1 and TRBJ2-7, with TRBD1 identical over 9 bases. The CDR3: CASSPRDRDDEQYF. As DNA, the CDR3 is TGCGCCAGCAGCCCCCGGGACAGGGATGACGAGCAGTACTTC.